The entry below gives a single T cell receptor beta chain sequence along with its context. These data are taken from a study of blood T cell repertoires in COVID-19. Sequencing used immunoSEQ multiplex PCR; TCRdb keeps in-frame clones, though not all of them. This table holds under 550,000 clones, 85% to 90% found once. Germline V lookup: CDR1 MNHEY, CDR2 SVGAGI. The CDR3 totals 14 residues. V lost 7 bases and J lost 5; bases outside the gene matches: 4. The source material was peripheral blood. The J gene is TRBJ2-2, the V gene TRBV6-5; TRBD1 matches at 10 bases. This sequence originates from a man between 18 and 35 years old with COVID-19, enrolled during active disease. The CDR3 region is CASNDRGRTGELFF. DNA for the CDR3: TGTGCCAGCAACGACAGGGGGCGAACCGGGGAGCTGTTTTTT.